Following are 25 T cell receptor beta chains from one sample sequenced in a study of PD-L1 blockade in urothelial cancer. Clones were sequenced by immunoSEQ multiplex PCR, and TCRdb holds only the in-frame ones, with some missing. The profile covers fewer than 45,000 clones, with roughly 36% appearing a single time and 8.5% to 10% taken by the ten largest. Sample: tumor tissue, taken before atezolizumab (anti-PD-L1) treatment. The receptors derive from a man between 60 and 75 years old with urothelial cancer.

The gene calls are TRBV5-1 and TRBJ2-2, with a tentative D call TRBD1 (6 bases). V was clipped by 2 bases and J by 4 bases, with 9 bases between them. Germline loops: CDR1 SGHRS, CDR2 YFSETQ. The CDR3 consists of 14 residues. DNA for the CDR3: TGCGCCAGCAGCTTTAGAGGGGGCACCGGGGAGCTGTTTTTT. Protein product: CASSFRGGTGELFF.

The table lists this clone with a few counts. The chain joins TRBV6-8 to TRBJ2-7; 8 positions match TRBD1. Germline values: CDR1 MNHGY, CDR2 SAAAGT. Trimming removed 0 bases from V and 6 bases from J; junction bases left unmatched: 7. There are 15 residues in the CDR3. Here the CDR3 DNA reads TGTGCCAGCAGTTACTCGATACAGGGGGGAAGCGAGCAGTACTTC. It yields the protein CASSYSIQGGSEQYF.

This chain joins TRBV29-1 and TRBJ2-3, with D maybe TRBD1 (6 bases). Looked up from germline, CDR1 is SQVTM and CDR2 is ANQGSEA. Trimming took 3 bases from V and 1 from J, leaving 14 bases between them. The CDR3 consists of 15 residues. The CDR3 sequence is CSVDRGAGGTDTQYF. The CDR3, as DNA: TGCAGCGTTGACAGGGGTGCAGGGGGCACAGATACGCAGTATTTT.

V gene TRBV18 combines with J gene TRBJ2-7; 8 positions match TRBD2. Germline CDR1 is KGHSH and CDR2 is LQKENI. The CDR3 contains 15 residues. The J segment lost 2 bases and the V segment lost 7 bases, leaving 10 bases of the junction unmatched. Here the CDR3 DNA reads TGTGCCAGCTTTACGGGGGGGACGGGGACCTACGAGCAGTACTTC. Translated: CASFTGGTGTYEQYF.

This clone was counted at least ten times. The rearrangement links TRBV9 to TRBJ2-1; 9 nucleotides agree with TRBD1. Germline CDR1 and CDR2: SGDLS and YYNGEE. The CDR3 has 13 amino acids. Germline trimming cut 0 bases from V and 15 bases from J; bases unmatched to any gene: 7. CDR3 sequence reads: CASSVVKGQGTFF. DNA for the CDR3: TGTGCCAGCAGCGTAGTAAAAGGACAGGGGACGTTCTTC.

This chain connects TRBV29-1 to TRBJ2-3; 8 bases are a match to TRBD1. Germline assignment: CDR1 SQVTM and CDR2 ANQGSEA. The CDR3 is 17 residues long. Germline trimming cut 2 bases from V and 0 bases from J; bases unmatched to any gene: 10. DNA of the CDR3: TGCAGCGTTGAAACGGTTAGGGACAGGTCTAGCACAGATACGCAGTATTTT. Its translation is CSVETVRDRSSTDTQYF.

This chain connects TRBV28 to TRBJ2-3; D not certain. The CDR3 is 14 amino acids. V lost 6 bases, J lost 2 bases, and 12 bases lay in between. Looked up from germline, CDR1 is MDHEN and CDR2 is SYDVKM. The CDR3 DNA reads as TGTGCCAGCAGGGGGTCTAGGGACACAGATACGCAGTATTTT. It translates to CASRGSRDTDTQYF.

There are many counts of this clone. The V and J genes are TRBV6-8 and TRBJ2-6, with 8 bases aligning to TRBD1. With 9 bases clipped from V and 0 bases from J, the junction kept 7 bases outside the gene matches. Looked up from germline, CDR1 is MNHGY and CDR2 is SAAAGT. The CDR3 spans 16 residues. In nucleotides, the CDR3 is TGTGCCAGTCGACAGGGGTACTCCTCTGGGGCCAACGTCCTGACTTTC. Protein product: CASRQGYSSGANVLTF.

This clone was counted a few times. V gene TRBV7-7 combines with J gene TRBJ1-1; TRBD1 agrees at 8 bases. Unmatched junction bases numbered 7, after V lost 5 bases and J lost 2 bases. This CDR3 comprises 15 residues. Germline CDR1 is SSHAT and CDR2 is FNYEAQ (reference sequence). The CDR3 DNA is TGTGCCAGCAGCCCCTGGGACAGGACCAACACTGAAGCTTTCTTT. This codes for CASSPWDRTNTEAFF.

This chain uses TRBV6-7 with TRBJ2-5, with 12 nucleotides matching TRBD2. TRBV6-7 is recorded as an ORF, its role being uncertain. The length of the CDR3 is 15 residues. V was clipped by 6 bases and J by 4 bases; unmatched bases: 6. The CDR3 nucleotides read TGTGCCAGCAGCCAGACTAGCGGGGGAACAGAGACCCAGTACTTC. Translating gives CASSQTSGGTETQYF.

The genes are TRBV19 and TRBJ2-7; TRBD2 matches 10 bases. The CDR3 has 15 amino acids. Trimming removed 2 bases from V and 6 bases from J; junction bases left unmatched: 7. Germline V CDR1 and CDR2: LNHDA, SQIVND (reference sequence). This chain's CDR3 is CASSIQPSGSAEQYF. CDR3 coding DNA: TGTGCCAGTAGTATACAGCCTAGCGGGAGTGCCGAGCAGTACTTC.

The V and J genes are TRBV10-1 and TRBJ1-5, with TRBD1 as a possible D gene (6 bases). V shed 8 bases and J shed 5 bases, with 7 bases lying between them. Germline values: CDR1 WNHNN, CDR2 SYGVQD (reference sequence). This CDR3 contains 11 residues. The CDR3 bases are TGCGCCAGCCGGGGGCATCAGCCCCAGCATTTT. It codes for CASRGHQPQHF.

The chain links TRBV29-1 to TRBJ2-2, with 7 bases identical to TRBD2. The CDR3 totals 14 residues. Germline CDR1 is SQVTM and CDR2 is ANQGSEA. After removal of 5 bases from V and 3 bases from J, the junction contained 6 bases not matched to a gene. The CDR3 protein is CSVPGTTYTGELFF. The CDR3 DNA is TGCAGCGTTCCCGGGACTACCTACACCGGGGAGCTGTTTTTT.

This clone was recorded a few times. CDR3 nucleotides: TGTGCCAGCAGTGAAGCGTTGGGGGACTACGAGCAGTACTTC. It yields the protein CASSEALGDYEQYF. This chain joins TRBV6-1 and TRBJ2-7; D is tentatively TRBD1 or TRBD2 (5 bases each). Germline-derived CDR1 and CDR2 are MNHNS and SASEGT. The CDR3 is 14 amino acids. The V and J ends lost 0 bases and 3 bases respectively, with 9 bases between them.

The CDR3 DNA reads as TGTGCCAGCACCGAACCAGTGAACACTGAAGCTTTCTTT. Translated: CASTEPVNTEAFF. The rearrangement uses TRBV6-9 and TRBJ1-1, with unresolved D. With 7 bases removed from V and 0 bases from J, the gap between germline ends came to 9 bases. Germline CDR1 and CDR2: MNHGY and SVAAGI. This CDR3 comprises 13 residues.

The gene calls are TRBV29-1 and TRBJ1-1, with 8 bases matching TRBD1. The J segment lost 3 bases and the V segment lost 3 bases, leaving 12 bases of the junction unmatched. Germline V gene data show CDR1 as SQVTM and CDR2 as ANQGSEA. The CDR3 loop spans 16 amino acids. The CDR3 bases are TGCAGCGTTGATCCCGGACAGGGAAAGGAGGACACTGAAGCTTTCTTT. Encoded protein: CSVDPGQGKEDTEAFF.

The chain links TRBV10-1 to TRBJ1-1; TRBD1 is a possible D gene (5 bases). The CDR3 covers 17 residues. The V gene lost 0 bases and the J gene lost 1 base, with 15 bases spanning the gap. CDR1 and CDR2 from the germline V gene are WNHNN and SYGVQD (reference sequence). The CDR3 bases are TGCGCCAGCAGTGAGTCCAAAGAGCGGGGGTCGAACACTGAAGCTTTCTTT. Encoded protein: CASSESKERGSNTEAFF.

V and J are TRBV6-8 and TRBJ2-7; 7 bases map to TRBD1. The CDR3 has 15 amino acids. Trimming took 8 bases from V and 3 from J; bases not matched to a gene: 13. The germline V gene has CDR1 MNHGY and CDR2 SAAAGT. The CDR3 DNA follows: TGTGCCAGCGGACGCTCCTCGGGACAGCACTACGAGCAGTACTTC. As protein: CASGRSSGQHYEQYF.

Details on this clone: One end of the junction fails to match germline, which may point to a read error. There is an ambiguous or unread base here, so the residue it gives is written X. The gene calls are TRBV19 and TRBJ2-1; possible D gene TRBD2, 6 bases. CDR1 is LNHDA and CDR2 is SQIVND in the germline V gene (reference sequence). There are 14 residues in the CDR3. The CDR3 DNA sequence: TGTGCCAGTAGTTGGGAGGTTAGGAACAATRAGCAGTTCTTC. It encodes CASSWEVRNNXQFF.

The chain is built from TRBV29-1 and TRBJ2-5, with D possibly matching TRBD1 (6 bases). The CDR3 contains 16 residues. Trimming stripped 0 bases from V and 5 bases from J, with 19 bases between. CDR1 SQVTM and CDR2 ANQGSEA come from the germline V gene. The CDR3 is CSVEDPGQTSWETQYF. DNA for the CDR3: TGCAGCGTTGAAGATCCTGGACAGACCTCGTGGGAGACCCAGTACTTC.

This chain links TRBV6-7 with TRBJ2-5, with unresolved D. TRBV6-7 is an ORF for which the function is uncertain. The CDR3 is 14 residues long. Trimming stripped 7 bases from V and 5 bases from J, with 17 bases between. CDR3 sequence reads: CASIPPGPPETQYF. The CDR3 nucleotides read TGTGCCAGCATTCCCCCCGGGCCCCCCGAGACCCAGTACTTC.

This clone has ten or more counts. This chain joins TRBV6-8 and TRBJ2-2; D possibly corresponds to TRBD1 (6 bases). V lost 5 bases, J lost 5 bases, and 21 bases lay in between. This CDR3 has 17 residues. Germline-derived CDR1 and CDR2 are MNHGY and SAAAGT. CDR3 DNA sequence: TGTGCCAGCAGTGGGGTACCGGGACACTGGGGGACCGGGGAGCTGTTTTTT. It specifies CASSGVPGHWGTGELFF.

Only a few counts were recorded for this clone. The CDR3 nucleotides are TGTGCCAGTAGTATTATGGTTTGGGAGACCCAGTACTTC. Translated: CASSIMVWETQYF. The chain has TRBV19 and TRBJ2-5; no definite D call. CDR1 LNHDA and CDR2 SQIVND come from the germline V gene (reference sequence). This CDR3 region has 13 residues. V dropped 3 bases and J dropped 5 bases, with 10 bases sitting between them.

This sequence joins TRBV4-1 and TRBJ2-2, with unresolved D. The germline V gene has CDR1 MGHRA and CDR2 YSYEKL. V lost 0 bases to trimming and J lost 1 base, with 9 bases between them. This CDR3 is 16 amino acids long. The CDR3 reads CASSQEGRKNTGELFF. The DNA for the CDR3 is TGCGCCAGCAGCCAAGAAGGACGGAAGAACACCGGGGAGCTGTTTTTT.

This clone turned up a few times. The V and J genes are TRBV29-1 and TRBJ1-4; possible D gene TRBD1, 5 bases. CDR3 length: 14 amino acids. Trimming took 5 bases from V and 7 from J, leaving 17 bases between them. Germline CDR1 is SQVTM and CDR2 is ANQGSEA. The CDR3 DNA follows: TGCAGCGTTAATCAGGGCTTGGAACGTGAAAAACTGTTTTTT. Translating gives CSVNQGLEREKLFF.